This T cell receptor beta chain was sequenced during a study of T cell responses to AZD1222 COVID-19 vaccine. Study-wide results and caveats: Regions left unmutated in variants are reportedly the target of nearly half of spike-specific TCRs. Clonal diversity may have been underestimated in mostly white British donors.

Concerning this clone: The antigen is undetermined.

Clones were read by immunoSEQ multiplex PCR, and TCRdb kept only the in-frame ones, dropping some. Here the sample spans some 81,000 clones, 70% to 90% being singletons. The source of this sequence is an adult who received the AZD1222 COVID-19 vaccine. The sample in question was peripheral blood, obtained 28 days after the second AZD1222 dose.

The CDR3, as DNA: TGTGCCAGCAGCCCGGGGGCGAACACTGAAGCTTTCTTT. Its translation is CASSPGANTEAFF. The gene calls are TRBV14 and TRBJ1-1; a weak D match, TRBD1 (6 bases). V lost 4 bases, J lost 1 base, and 7 bases lay in between. The CDR3 has 13 residues. The germline V gene has CDR1 SGHDN and CDR2 FVKESK.